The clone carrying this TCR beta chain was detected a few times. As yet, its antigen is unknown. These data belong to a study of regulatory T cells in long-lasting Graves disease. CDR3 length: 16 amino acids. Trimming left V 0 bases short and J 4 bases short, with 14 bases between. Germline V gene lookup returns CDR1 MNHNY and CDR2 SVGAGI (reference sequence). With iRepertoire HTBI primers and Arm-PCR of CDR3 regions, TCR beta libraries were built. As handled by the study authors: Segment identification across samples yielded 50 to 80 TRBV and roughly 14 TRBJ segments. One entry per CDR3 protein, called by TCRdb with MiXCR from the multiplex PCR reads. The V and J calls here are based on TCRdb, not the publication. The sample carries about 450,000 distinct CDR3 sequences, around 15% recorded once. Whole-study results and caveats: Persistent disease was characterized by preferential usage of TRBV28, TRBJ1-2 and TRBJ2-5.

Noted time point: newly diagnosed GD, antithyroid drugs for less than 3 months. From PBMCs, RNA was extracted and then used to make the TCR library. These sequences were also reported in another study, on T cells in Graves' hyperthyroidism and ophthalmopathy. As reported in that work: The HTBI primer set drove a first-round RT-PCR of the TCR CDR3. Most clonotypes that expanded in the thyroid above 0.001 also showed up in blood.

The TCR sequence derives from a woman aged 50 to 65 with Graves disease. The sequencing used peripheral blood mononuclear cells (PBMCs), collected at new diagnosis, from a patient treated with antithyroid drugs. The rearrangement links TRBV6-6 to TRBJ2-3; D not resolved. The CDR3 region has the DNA TGTGCCAGCAGTTACTCGCCCGAATCCCTGTCAGATACGCAGTATTTT. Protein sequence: CASSYSPESLSDTQYF.